This TCR beta chain was profiled in a study of radiation and T cells in renal cell carcinoma. About the research overall: Nephrectomy followed 15 Gy stereotactic body radiation by 4 weeks.

This CDR3 comprises 16 residues. V lost 2 bases to trimming and J lost 4 bases; unmatched junction nucleotides: 6. Germline CDR1 reads LGHNA; CDR2 reads YNFKEQ. Findings of the study overall: Top tumor clonotypes rose in blood 2 weeks post-radiation, then contracted.

Repertoires were generated with immunoSEQ multiplex PCR, while TCRdb's copy carries only in-frame clones and drops some. The sample includes roughly 120,000 clones, about four fifths of them seen just once. Described time point: baseline pretreatment blood. Documented treatment: 15 Gy SBRT to primary tumor, nephrectomy 4 weeks later. The patient's renal cell carcinoma had clear cell pathology. As regards this clone: The antigen remains undetermined.

Sequences were derived from blood, sampled from a patient whose treatment included radiotherapy and nephrectomy. The rearrangement links TRBV4-2 to TRBJ2-1; 9 bases fit TRBD2. The clonotype originates from a woman aged 55-70 years with renal cell carcinoma. In DNA form, the CDR3 reads TGTGCCAGCAGCCAATCTTCTAGCGGGAATTACAATGAGCAGTTCTTC. Translating gives CASSQSSSGNYNEQFF.